This is a list of T cell receptor beta chains from one sample in a study of breast tumors, draining lymph nodes, adjacent tissues. TCRdb fed the multiplex PCR reads into MiXCR, producing one record per CDR3 protein. The sample yields about 120,000 distinct CDR3 sequences, less than 20% seen once. The sequenced sample was axillary lymph node tissue. The receptors here all came from a female donor with breast cancer. Some clones in this sample may be carry-over from other donors' samples. Each CDR3 is given with its conserved first and last residue. The D gene is left open where the match is weak. Clone size appears in some rows only: once, few, many, or a class for an expanded clone.

abundance	j_gene	v_gene	d_gene	CDR3aa	CDR3nt
few	TRBJ2-5	TRBV10-3	-	CAIPAHRETQYF	TGTGCCATCCCCGCGCACCGAGAGACCCAGTACTTC
many	TRBJ2-1	TRBV9	TRBD1	CASSVTGANEQFF	TGTGCCAGCAGCGTTACAGGGGCCAATGAGCAGTTCTTC
many	TRBJ2-1	TRBV7-6	-	CASSFLASNEQFF	TGTGCCAGCAGCTTTCTAGCGAGCAATGAGCAGTTCTTC
many	TRBJ2-1	TRBV5-5	-	CASSLRTSYNEQFF	TGTGCCAGCAGCTTGAGGACTTCATACAATGAGCAGTTCTTC
many	TRBJ2-1	TRBV5-4	TRBD2	CASSLVGGSDEQFF	TGTGCCAGCAGCTTGGTGGGGGGGTCGGATGAGCAGTTCTTC
many	TRBJ1-4	TRBV20-1	TRBD1	CSARGWDRGHEKLFF	TGCAGTGCTAGAGGGTGGGACAGGGGGCATGAAAAACTGTTTTTT
many	TRBJ1-3	TRBV5-4	-	CASSLAGPGNTIYF	TGTGCCAGCAGCTTGGCAGGGCCTGGAAACACCATATATTTT
many	TRBJ2-7	TRBV3-1	-	CASSQDERAEQYF	TGTGCCAGCAGCCAAGATGAGAGGGCCGAGCAGTACTTC
-	TRBJ2-2	TRBV3-1	TRBD1	CASSPGRGGHTGELFF	TGTGCCAGCAGCCCAGGTCGAGGGGGCCACACCGGGGAGCTGTTTTTT
many	TRBJ2-5	TRBV10-1	TRBD2	CASSDGLAGGPRETQYF	TGCGCCAGCAGCGACGGACTAGCGGGAGGGCCTAGAGAGACCCAGTACTTC
-	TRBJ2-1	TRBV28	TRBD2	CASSPLAVPSYNEQFF	TGTGCCAGCAGTCCCCTAGCGGTGCCGTCCTACAATGAGCAGTTCTTC
many	TRBJ2-2	TRBV12-3/TRBV12-4	TRBD2	CASGLAGGSGELFF	TGTGCCAGCGGACTAGCGGGAGGATCCGGGGAGCTGTTTTTT
many	TRBJ1-6	TRBV5-1	TRBD1	CASSWTGGDSPLHF	TGCGCCAGCAGCTGGACAGGAGGAGATTCACCCCTCCACTTT
many	TRBJ2-1	TRBV11-2	TRBD2	CASSRGTSGTLHNEQFF	TGTGCCAGCAGCCGCGGGACTAGCGGAACACTCCACAATGAGCAGTTCTTC
-	TRBJ1-1	TRBV20-1	-	CSARRRLMNTEAFF	TGCAGTGCTAGAAGAAGGTTGATGAACACTGAAGCTTTCTTT
many	TRBJ2-1	TRBV11-2	-	CASSFSAAISSYNEQFF	TGTGCCAGCAGCTTTAGCGCCGCAATCAGCTCCTACAATGAGCAGTTCTTC
many	TRBJ2-1	TRBV5-1	TRBD2	CASSFGTSGVEQFF	TGCGCCAGCAGCTTTGGGACTAGCGGTGTTGAGCAGTTCTTC
many	TRBJ2-1	TRBV14	-	CASSQRDKQFF	TGTGCCAGCAGCCAGAGAGATAAGCAGTTCTTC
many	TRBJ1-5	TRBV10-3	-	CAISLSGEGQPQHF	TGTGCCATCAGTTTATCAGGGGAAGGTCAGCCCCAGCATTTT
many	TRBJ2-5	TRBV7-9	TRBD1	CASSRGQGETQYF	TGTGCCAGCAGCCGCGGACAGGGTGAGACCCAGTACTTC
many	TRBJ2-7	TRBV7-8	-	CASSSEGFSTEQYF	TGTGCCAGCAGCTCCGAGGGCTTTTCTACGGAGCAGTACTTC
-	TRBJ2-5	TRBV9	-	CAGSGRVSETQHF	TGTGCCGGCAGCGGCAGAGTTTCGGAGACCCAGCACTTC
once	TRBJ1-1	TRBV19	-	CASSTDGKTEAFF	TGTGCCAGTAGTACGGACGGCAAAACTGAAGCTTTCTTT
-	TRBJ2-4	TRBV4-1	-	CASSQDKEEHRAKNIQYF	TGCGCCAGCAGCCAAGATAAGGAGGAACACCGAGCCAAAAACATTCAGTACTTC
many	TRBJ1-3	TRBV14	-	CASSQDSPYSGNTIYF	TGTGCCAGCAGCCAAGATAGCCCTTACTCTGGAAACACCATATATTTT
many	TRBJ2-7	TRBV3-1	-	CASSQVLSEQYF	TGTGCCAGCAGCCAAGTTCTATCGGAGCAGTACTTC
few	TRBJ2-3	TRBV9	TRBD2	CASSVQAGGVGDTQYF	TGTGCCAGCAGCGTACAGGCGGGGGGGGTGGGAGATACGCAGTATTTT
many	TRBJ2-5	TRBV20-1	TRBD1	CSARSRGRGETQYF	TGCAGTGCTAGGTCCAGGGGGCGAGGAGAGACCCAGTACTTC
many	TRBJ2-1	TRBV13	TRBD2	CASSRSGGQYNEQFF	TGTGCCAGCAGTAGGAGCGGGGGCCAATACAATGAGCAGTTCTTC
many	TRBJ2-2	TRBV5-1	TRBD2	CASSLPLAGNTGELFF	TGCGCCAGCAGCTTGCCACTAGCGGGGAATACCGGGGAGCTGTTTTTT
-	TRBJ1-1	TRBV7-9	-	CASSSPPNTEAFF	TGTGCCAGCAGTTCCCCCCCGAACACTGAAGCTTTCTTT
many	TRBJ2-5	TRBV20-1	-	CSARGQRETQYF	TGCAGTGCTAGGGGCCAGCGAGAGACCCAGTACTTC
many	TRBJ2-3	TRBV7-9	-	CASSFTGQAQYF	TGTGCCAGCAGCTTTACAGGTCAGGCGCAGTATTTT
many	TRBJ2-3	TRBV20-1	TRBD2	CSARGGGLAGQGTQYF	TGCAGTGCTAGAGGGGGGGGACTAGCGGGTCAGGGTACGCAGTATTTT
many	TRBJ2-1	TRBV29-1	TRBD1	CSSARDRVPLGGQFF	TGCAGCTCCGCCCGGGACAGAGTTCCCTTAGGTGGGCAGTTCTTC
many	TRBJ1-2	TRBV12-3/TRBV12-4	-	CASSPRIDGYTF	TGTGCCAGCAGTCCCCGTATCGATGGCTACACCTTC
many	TRBJ1-2	TRBV20-1	-	CSASSSWGYTF	TGCAGTGCTAGCAGTAGCTGGGGCTACACCTTC
-	TRBJ1-4	TRBV7-6	-	CASRQGPNEKLFF	TGTGCCAGCAGACAGGGACCTAATGAAAAACTGTTTTTT
many	TRBJ2-3	TRBV2	-	CASSDWSDGRDTDTQYF	TGTGCCAGCAGTGATTGGTCAGACGGCCGGGACACAGATACGCAGTATTTT
many	TRBJ2-7	TRBV5-4	TRBD1	CASSSGTGGGYEQYF	TGTGCCAGCAGCTCCGGGACAGGGGGCGGCTACGAGCAGTACTTC
many	TRBJ2-7	TRBV20-1	TRBD2	CSARTSGGATEQYF	TGCAGTGCCAGGACTAGCGGGGGTGCGACCGAGCAGTACTTC
many	TRBJ2-3	TRBV29-1	TRBD1	CSVTTGTDTQYF	TGCAGCGTCACGACAGGGACAGATACGCAGTATTTT
many	TRBJ2-5	TRBV7-6	-	CASSLGVLKTQYF	TGTGCCAGCAGCTTAGGGGTTTTAAAGACCCAGTACTTC
-	TRBJ2-1	TRBV11-2	-	CAGSLAAVYNEQFF	TGTGCCGGCAGCTTAGCTGCAGTCTACAATGAGCAGTTCTTC
many	TRBJ1-2	TRBV28	-	CASMTPPGQPYGYTF	TGTGCCAGCATGACCCCTCCCGGACAGCCCTATGGCTACACCTTC
many	TRBJ2-3	TRBV5-6	TRBD2	CASSFPGLAGRGQYF	TGTGCCAGCAGCTTCCCTGGACTAGCGGGCCGAGGGCAGTATTTT
many	TRBJ1-5	TRBV20-1	-	CSARVASTQHF	TGCAGTGCCCGAGTGGCCTCAACCCAGCATTTT
many	TRBJ2-3	TRBV20-1	TRBD2	CSASGVAGGTDTQYF	TGCAGTGCTAGCGGTGTAGCGGGGGGCACAGATACGCAGTATTTT
many	TRBJ2-1	TRBV5-1	-	CASEDSSSYNEQFF	TGCGCCAGCGAGGACTCCAGCTCCTACAATGAGCAGTTCTTC
-	TRBJ2-2	TRBV7-8	-	CASSLTGELLF	TGTGCCAGCAGCTTGACCGGGGAGCTGCTTTTT
-	TRBJ2-7	TRBV28	TRBD2	CASSLEREVYEQYF	TGTGCCAGCAGTTTAGAGCGGGAGGTCTACGAGCAGTACTTC
many	TRBJ2-7	TRBV20-1	-	CSAREETRGEQYF	TGCAGTGCTAGAGAGGAGACGCGCGGGGAGCAGTACTTC
many	TRBJ2-7	TRBV7-2	TRBD2	CASSQLAGAWYEQYF	TGTGCCAGCAGCCAACTAGCGGGAGCTTGGTACGAGCAGTACTTC
many	TRBJ2-7	TRBV12-3/TRBV12-4	-	CASSLRSTEKGEQYF	TGTGCCAGCAGTTTGAGGTCGACGGAGAAGGGGGAGCAGTACTTC
many	TRBJ2-7	TRBV7-9	-	CASSLMGEYEQYF	TGTGCCAGCAGCTTAATGGGTGAATACGAGCAGTACTTC